This T cell receptor beta chain was sequenced during a study of CD8 T cells in ankylosing spondylitis. Study-wide results and caveats: There was a TCR beta motif, made of 7 or 8 highly homologous variants, that appeared characteristic of ankylosing spondylitis blood.

Trimming removed 3 bases from V and 2 bases from J, with 9 bases in between. Germline V CDR1 and CDR2: SGDLS, YYNGEE. CDR3 length: 13 residues. This clonotype was observed many times. Its antigen is currently unknown. TCRdb ran MiXCR on the 5' RACE reads and lists one entry per CDR3 protein. The repertoire consists of 450,000 to 550,000 distinct CDR3 sequences, with under 5.5% occurring once and the leading ten covering around 3.6%. The TCR was taken from a male donor with ankylosing spondylitis. The material sequenced was blood, either unsorted or a sorted T cell fraction (not recorded which). The chain is built from TRBV9 and TRBJ2-7; possible D gene TRBD2, 5 bases. CDR3 bases: TGTGCCAGCAGCGCGAGCGGAACCTACGAGCAGTACTTC. Amino acid sequence: CASSASGTYEQYF.